These T cell receptor beta chains were read from a single sample in a study of cytomegalovirus exposure and HLA in healthy donors. Some clones are missing from TCRdb's copy, which holds only in-frame ones; the method was immunoSEQ multiplex PCR. The sample carries roughly 120,000 clones, 80% recorded once. Sequences were obtained from PBMCs. The receptors shown here come from a man between 45 and 60 years old in good health and CMV-seronegative. Both conserved end residues are part of each CDR3. A D gene is named only where the DNA matches it firmly. The size of a clone is reported for some rows only, either as once, few or many, or as a class for expanded clones.

>TRBV19|TRBD2|TRBJ2-2|.
TGTGCCAGTAGTTGGGGGCGGGAGGAGGTCACCGGGGAGCTGTTTTTT
CASSWGREEVTGELFF
>TRBV27|.|TRBJ2-1|.
TGTGCCAGCAGTTTATCGGGCCCAAATGAGCAGTTCTTC
CASSLSGPNEQFF
>TRBV27|TRBD1|TRBJ1-1|.
TGTGCCAGCAGTTTTCTTCGACAGGGTGCTGAAGCTTTCTTT
CASSFLRQGAEAFF
>TRBV5-1|.|TRBJ1-1|once
TGCGCCAGCAGCTTGGCCGATGCGATCGACACTGAAGCTTTCTTT
CASSLADAIDTEAFF
>TRBV10-3|TRBD1|TRBJ2-7|.
TGTGCCATCAGGACAGGGACCTTGGGGGAGCAGTACTTC
CAIRTGTLGEQYF
>TRBV19|TRBD2|TRBJ2-1|.
TGTGCCAGTAGTACCCGGACTAGCGGAGACGGAAGGGGTAATGAGCAGTTCTTC
CASSTRTSGDGRGNEQFF
>TRBV7-9|.|TRBJ2-1|few
TGTGCCAGCAGCTCCCATCAGGGGAGGGTGTACAATGAGCAGTTCTTC
CASSSHQGRVYNEQFF
>TRBV7-2|.|TRBJ2-3|.
TGTGCCAGCAGCTTAGTTCCTATTCTCTCCACAGATACGCAGTATTTT
CASSLVPILSTDTQYF
>TRBV4-3|TRBD2|TRBJ2-2|.
TGCGCCAGCAGCGCCCGACTAGCGGGGGGAGAGAACACCGGGGAGCTGTTTTTT
CASSARLAGGENTGELFF
>TRBV4-2|.|TRBJ2-3|.
TGTGCCAGCAGCCAAGATAATAGAGTGTATGGTTCAGATACGCAGTATTTT
CASSQDNRVYGSDTQYF
>TRBV2|TRBD2|TRBJ2-3|.
TGTGCCAGCAGTGATTTGCGGGAGGGGAAAGATACGCAGTATTTT
CASSDLREGKDTQYF
>TRBV14|TRBD1|TRBJ2-3|.
TGTGCCAGCAGCCAATACAGGGGGGATACGCAGTATTTT
CASSQYRGDTQYF
>TRBV4-1|.|TRBJ2-7|few
TGCGCCAGCAGCCACTCCGGACAGACCTACGAGCAGTACTTC
CASSHSGQTYEQYF
>TRBV5-4|.|TRBJ2-7|.
TGTGCCAGCAGCTTGGGTCCAGGGCGCTACGAGCAGTACTTC
CASSLGPGRYEQYF
>TRBV6-5|TRBD1|TRBJ2-5|few
TGTGCCAGCTCAGGGGGGGGACAGGGCGGAGAGACCCAGTACTTC
CASSGGGQGGETQYF
>TRBV9|.|TRBJ2-1|.
TGTGCCAGCAGCCCGATTGCTGGGGCGCACAATGAGCAGTTCTTC
CASSPIAGAHNEQFF
>TRBV7-2|TRBD2|TRBJ2-7|.
TGTGCCAGCAGCTCCCGGGACTATTTCTACGAGCAGTACTTC
CASSSRDYFYEQYF
>TRBV9|TRBD1|TRBJ2-5|.
TGTGCCAGCAGCGTAGGAGTAGGGGGCGGTGAGACCCAGTACTTC
CASSVGVGGGETQYF
>TRBV7-2|TRBD1|TRBJ1-5|.
TGTGCCAGCAGCTTATGGGACAGCGAGAATCAGCCCCAGCATTTT
CASSLWDSENQPQHF
>TRBV28|.|TRBJ2-1|.
TGTGCCATCTTCAGTGGCGGACAGAGGAGCTCCTACAATGAGCAGTTCTTC
CAIFSGGQRSSYNEQFF
>TRBV5-4|TRBD2|TRBJ2-7|once
TGTGCCAGCAGCCGAGAACTAGCGGGTTCCTACGAGCAGTACTTC
CASSRELAGSYEQYF
>TRBV6-6|.|TRBJ2-2|.
TGTGCCAGCAGTTCGGCTCGACAGACCGGGGAGCTGTTTTTT
CASSSARQTGELFF
>TRBV5-1|.|TRBJ1-4|.
TGCGCCAGCAGCTCCTCCCCGGACATTAATAATGAAAAACTGTTTTTT
CASSSSPDINNEKLFF
>TRBV7-2|TRBD2|TRBJ2-1|.
TGTGCCAGCAGCCCTGCCGGTTCTCTAGCGGGGAGTAATGAGCAGTTCTTC
CASSPAGSLAGSNEQFF
>TRBV9|.|TRBJ2-2|.
TGTGCCAGCAGCGTAGAAGGGGACACCGGGGAGCTGTTTTTT
CASSVEGDTGELFF
>TRBV6-6|.|TRBJ2-1|.
TGTGCCAGCACCTATGACGGGCGGGATGAGCAGTTCTTC
CASTYDGRDEQFF
>TRBV5-4|.|TRBJ2-5|once
TGTGCCAGCAGCTTGGCCAGCGGACAAGAGACCCAGTACTTC
CASSLASGQETQYF